Each of the 27 T cell receptor beta chains below was sequenced from the same sample in a study of cytomegalovirus exposure and HLA in healthy donors (dated by TCRdb to about 2017). The library was built by means of the immunoSEQ multiplex PCR assay. For the multiplex PCR, a mixture combining 60 forward primers for TCR Vbeta segments and 13 reverse primers for TCR Jbeta segments was used. TCRdb carries this immuneACCESS record with in-frame sequences only. Its versions omit some clonotypes, under half of them owing to an unresolved V gene in the studies checked, with the rest unexplained. This sample is represented by approximately 110,000 clones; over 60% of them were singletons. The ten largest clones capture almost 8.5% of the sample. Source material: PBMCs. The source of these receptors is a man younger than 35 in good health and CMV-seropositive.

This clone was seen once. The chain links TRBV13 to TRBJ1-4; 8 nucleotides agree with TRBD1. Looked up from germline, CDR1 is PRHDT and CDR2 is FYEKMQ (reference sequence). The junction had 10 bases not matched to a gene; V was cut back by 4 bases and J by 6 bases. The CDR3 has 16 amino acids. The CDR3 is CASSSAQQGEYEKLFF. The DNA for the CDR3 is TGTGCCAGCAGCTCCGCCCAACAGGGGGAATATGAAAAACTGTTTTTT.

The CDR3 coding sequence is TGTGCCATCAGCGTAAAGGCGGAGCCCACCGGGGAGCTGTTTTTT. Its protein product is CAISVKAEPTGELFF. This rearrangement joins TRBV10-3 to TRBJ2-2; D is unresolved. The CDR3 covers 15 residues. Germline V gene lookup returns CDR1 ENHRY and CDR2 SYGVKD. Deletions cut 6 bases from V and 4 bases from J, with 15 bases between.

This chain links TRBV6-5 with TRBJ1-6; 11 bases match TRBD1. Unmatched junction bases numbered 6, after V lost 6 bases and J lost 8 bases. CDR3 length equals 15 residues. Germline assignment: CDR1 MNHEY and CDR2 SVGAGI. Here the CDR3 reads CASRFRDRGYSPLHF. The CDR3 nucleotides are TGTGCCAGCAGGTTCCGGGACAGGGGGTATTCACCCCTCCACTTT.

V usage is TRBV18 and J usage is TRBJ2-2; 7 nucleotides match TRBD1. With 3 bases clipped from V and 0 bases from J, the junction kept 7 bases outside the gene matches. This CDR3 has 17 amino acids. Looked up from germline, CDR1 is KGHSH and CDR2 is LQKENI. The CDR3 DNA is TGTGCCAGCTCACCGTTCGTAGGACAGGCGAACACCGGGGAGCTGTTTTTT. It is translated as CASSPFVGQANTGELFF.

The sample holds one count of this clone. This chain joins TRBV27 and TRBJ1-1; TRBD1 matches 8 bases. With 2 bases clipped from V and 0 bases from J, the junction kept 8 bases outside the gene matches. Germline lookup yields CDR1 MNHEY and CDR2 SMNVEV (reference sequence). The CDR3 has 17 amino acids. CDR3 residues: CASSLVGQGGMNTEAFF. CDR3 DNA sequence: TGTGCCAGCAGTTTAGTTGGACAGGGCGGGATGAACACTGAAGCTTTCTTT.

The genes are TRBV6-5 and TRBJ2-3; a weak D match, TRBD1 (5 bases). The V end lost 2 bases, the J end lost 3 bases, and 15 bases lay between the germline ends. The CDR3 has 16 amino acids. Germline CDR1 reads MNHEY; CDR2 reads SVGAGI. The CDR3 loop reads CASSYSPGSKTDTQYF. CDR3 sequence (DNA): TGTGCCAGCAGTTACAGTCCAGGGTCTAAGACAGATACGCAGTATTTT.

The rearrangement uses TRBV19 and TRBJ2-3; TRBD1 is a possible D gene (6 bases). CDR3 length: 19 amino acids. Trimming took 1 base from V and 4 from J, leaving 24 bases between them. Germline V gene sequence: CDR1 LNHDA, CDR2 SQIVND (reference sequence). The CDR3 is CASSIATRGGQGWADTQYF. CDR3 bases: TGTGCCAGTAGTATAGCCACGAGAGGTGGTCAGGGGTGGGCAGATACGCAGTATTTT.

In this sample, this clone turned up a few times. The rearrangement uses TRBV6-1 and TRBJ2-2, with D possibly TRBD1 on 5 matching bases. Trimming took 5 bases from V and 3 from J, leaving 13 bases between them. Germline assignment: CDR1 MNHNS and CDR2 SASEGT. The CDR3 sequence is 15 residues long. The CDR3 protein is CASSFLGADTGELFF. DNA of the CDR3: TGTGCCAGCAGTTTTCTAGGGGCCGACACCGGGGAGCTGTTTTTT.

This clone was counted a few times. This chain joins TRBV29-1 and TRBJ1-1, with TRBD1 matching 8 bases. Germline values: CDR1 SQVTM, CDR2 ANQGSEA. Trimming at V came to 3 bases and at J to 7 bases, leaving 7 bases not matched to a gene. CDR3 size: 13 residues. In DNA, the CDR3 is TGCAGCGTTGAGACAGGGGTAAGGGTTGAAGCTTTCTTT. Encoded protein: CSVETGVRVEAFF.

This clone occurred once. The chain has TRBV9 and TRBJ2-3, with D possibly TRBD2 on 5 matching bases. Looked up from germline, CDR1 is SGDLS and CDR2 is YYNGEE. Trimming shortened V by 3 bases and J by 10 bases, and 15 bases separated the two germline ends. This CDR3 has 13 residues. The CDR3 DNA reads TGTGCCAGCAGCGGCCGTTTAGAGGGAGCGCAGTATTTT. Translation gives CASSGRLEGAQYF.

The CDR3 is CASSSTGQGNYGYTF. The CDR3 DNA reads as TGTGCCAGCAGTTCTACGGGACAGGGGAACTATGGCTACACCTTC. The V gene is TRBV6-6, the J gene TRBJ1-2; 10 nucleotides agree with TRBD1. CDR3 length equals 15 residues. CDR1 and CDR2 (germline): MNHNY, SVGAGI (reference sequence). V was clipped by 4 bases and J by 2 bases; unmatched bases: 4.

This chain links TRBV6-1 with TRBJ1-1, with 9 bases lining up with TRBD1. The CDR3 sequence is 15 residues long. Germline V gene data show CDR1 as MNHNS and CDR2 as SASEGT. Trimming took 11 bases from V and 1 from J; bases not matched to a gene: 11. The CDR3 nucleotides are TGTGCCGGGGAGGACAGGGGTAGAAGGAACACTGAAGCTTTCTTT. Protein product: CAGEDRGRRNTEAFF.

CDR3 loop: CATSSGTQLAKNIQYF. For the CDR3, the DNA is TGTGCCACCAGCAGCGGGACTCAGCTAGCCAAAAACATTCAGTACTTC. V and J are TRBV15 and TRBJ2-4; maybe TRBD2 (6 bases). This CDR3 contains 16 residues. The V gene's germline CDR1 is LNHNV and CDR2 YYDKDF (reference sequence). V was trimmed by 3 bases and J by 0 bases, leaving 12 bases between them. The variable domain in full, with the rest retrieved from reference TRBV15 and TRBJ2-4, is DAMVIQNPRYQVTQFGKPVTLSCSQTLNHNVMYWYQQKSSQAPKLLFHYYDKDFNNEADTPDNFQSRRPNTSFCFLDIRSPGLGDTAMYLCATSSGTQLAKNIQYFGAGTRLSVL.

This chain uses TRBV5-1 with TRBJ1-4; TRBD1 matches at 8 bases. Trimming removed 4 bases from V and 3 bases from J; junction bases left unmatched: 8. CDR1 and CDR2 from the germline V gene are SGHRS and YFSETQ. This CDR3 spans 16 amino acids. This chain's CDR3 is CASSVGPGQANEKLFF. CDR3 nucleotide sequence: TGCGCCAGCAGCGTGGGGCCGGGACAGGCTAATGAAAAACTGTTTTTT.

V usage is TRBV27 and J usage is TRBJ1-6; tentative D call: TRBD1 (5 bases). Germline CDR1 reads MNHEY; CDR2 reads SMNVEV (reference sequence). CDR3 length: 16 residues. V lost 5 bases, J lost 10 bases, and 21 bases lay in between. The CDR3 DNA follows: TGTGCCAGCAGTACCCTCCTAGGACAATTGGAGTCACCCCTCCACTTT. Protein: CASSTLLGQLESPLHF.

V is TRBV7-9 and J is TRBJ2-7; tentatively, D is TRBD2 (5 bases). The CDR3 sequence is 14 residues long. Germline V lookup: CDR1 SEHNR, CDR2 FQNEAQ (reference sequence). V was shortened by 5 bases and J by 6 bases, with 17 bases between the two germline ends. Here the CDR3 DNA reads TGTGCCAGCAGCCCAAAAACGACGGGATCCGAGCAGTACTTC. Amino acids: CASSPKTTGSEQYF. Drawing the rest from reference TRBV7-9 and TRBJ2-7, the complete variable domain is DTGVSQNPRHKITKRGQNVTFRCDPISEHNRLYWYRQTLGQGPEFLTYFQNEAQLEKSRLLSDRFSAERPKGSFSTLEIQRTEQGDSAMYLCASSPKTTGSEQYFGPGTRLTVT.

The rearrangement joins TRBV7-2 to TRBJ2-2; unclear D gene. CDR1 SGHTA and CDR2 FQGNSA come from the germline V gene. This CDR3 contains 12 residues. Trimming shortened V by 5 bases and J by 6 bases, and 7 bases separated the two germline ends. The CDR3 sequence is CASSPFSGELFF. The DNA of the CDR3 is TGTGCCAGCAGCCCCTTTTCCGGGGAGCTGTTTTTT.

The rearrangement links TRBV7-9 to TRBJ2-1; 8 nucleotides match TRBD1. The V and J ends lost 5 bases and 7 bases, in that order; junction bases with no gene match: 7. CDR1 is SEHNR, CDR2 FQNEAQ, per germline (reference sequence). This CDR3 region has 14 residues. CDR3 sequence: CASSPGTGLNEQFF. CDR3 sequence (DNA): TGTGCCAGCAGCCCGGGGACAGGCCTAAATGAGCAGTTCTTC.

A single count supports this clone. V and J are TRBV6-6 and TRBJ1-5, with no clear D. The V gene lost 2 bases and the J gene lost 7 bases, with 12 bases spanning the gap. Germline values: CDR1 MNHNY, CDR2 SVGAGI (reference sequence). The CDR3 totals 14 residues. The CDR3 sequence is CASSYQGEGQPQHF. CDR3 nucleotide sequence: TGTGCCAGCAGTTACCAAGGAGAGGGCCAGCCCCAGCATTTT.

This clone was counted only a few times. This sequence joins TRBV11-3 and TRBJ2-2; TRBD1 matches 7 bases. The germline CDR1 and CDR2 sequences are SGHNT and YENEEA. V was pared by 5 bases and J by 0 bases, with 3 bases of the junction left unmatched. The CDR3 covers 15 residues. The DNA of the CDR3 is TGTGCCAGCAGCCCAGGACAGGCGAACACCGGGGAGCTGTTTTTT. Translating gives CASSPGQANTGELFF.

The chain links TRBV6-6 to TRBJ1-1, with a weak D call TRBD1 (5 bases). The ends were cut back, 6 bases at V and 3 bases at J, with 11 bases in the middle. The CDR3 totals 13 residues. Germline CDR1 and CDR2: MNHNY and SVGAGI (reference sequence). The CDR3 DNA reads as TGTGCCAGCAGCAAAAGGGGTGACACTGAAGCTTTCTTT. Its translation is CASSKRGDTEAFF.

The V call is TRBV13, the J call TRBJ1-1; 7 bases fit TRBD1. Germline loops: CDR1 PRHDT, CDR2 FYEKMQ (reference sequence). This CDR3 spans 15 amino acids. Trimming cost V 0 bases and J 4 bases; bases outside gene matches: 5. DNA for the CDR3: TGTGCCAGCAGCTTAGGCGGGACAGTCAGCACTGAAGCTTTCTTT. Translation gives CASSLGGTVSTEAFF. The variable domain in full, completed from reference TRBV13 and TRBJ1-1, reads AAGVIQSPRHLIKEKRETATLKCYPIPRHDTVYWYQQGPGQDPQFLISFYEKMQSDKGSIPDRFSAQQFSDYHSELNMSSLELGDSALYFCASSLGGTVSTEAFFGQGTRLTVV.

This clone was seen a few times. The genes are TRBV6-5 and TRBJ1-1, with TRBD1 identical over 11 bases. V lost 6 bases and J lost 4; bases outside the gene matches: 7. Germline V lookup: CDR1 MNHEY, CDR2 SVGAGI. CDR3 size: 15 residues. Written as DNA, the CDR3 is TGTGCCAGCAGGAGATTTGGGACAGGGGGCACTGAAGCTTTCTTT. Residues: CASRRFGTGGTEAFF.

V and J are TRBV19 and TRBJ2-7; 11 bases fit TRBD1. The V and J ends lost 6 bases and 3 bases, in that order; junction bases with no gene match: 7. The CDR3 runs to 15 residues. Germline values: CDR1 LNHDA, CDR2 SQIVND (reference sequence). The CDR3 region has the DNA TGTGCCAGTAGACCGGGGACAGGGGGTGACTACGAGCAGTACTTC. Residues: CASRPGTGGDYEQYF.

The sample holds a few counts of this clone. The genes are TRBV28 and TRBJ1-5, with D possibly matching TRBD1 (6 bases). Trimming removed 3 bases from V and 6 bases from J, with 9 bases in between. The length of the CDR3 is 13 residues. CDR1 and CDR2 from the germline V gene are MDHEN and SYDVKM. CDR3 residues: CASSFRGAQPQHF. DNA for the CDR3: TGTGCCAGCAGTTTCCGGGGGGCTCAGCCCCAGCATTTT. Full variable domain (missing parts from reference TRBV28 and TRBJ1-5): DVKVTQSSRYLVKRTGEKVFLECVQDMDHENMFWYRQDPGLGLRLIYFSYDVKMKEKGDIPEGYSVSREKKERFSLILESASTNQTSMYLCASSFRGAQPQHFGDGTRLSIL.

This sequence joins TRBV19 and TRBJ1-4, with TRBD1 as a possible D gene (6 bases). Germline loops: CDR1 LNHDA, CDR2 SQIVND (reference sequence). Trimming took off 0 bases at V and 8 bases at J, with 10 bases between the two ends. The CDR3 is made up of 14 amino acids. The CDR3 DNA follows: TGTGCCAGTAGTATAGACAGGGGAGCAGAAAAACTGTTTTTT. This sequence encodes CASSIDRGAEKLFF. The variable domain in full, with the rest retrieved from reference TRBV19 and TRBJ1-4, is DGGITQSPKYLFRKEGQNVTLSCEQNLNHDAMYWYRQDPGQGLRLIYYSQIVNDFQKGDIAEGYSVSREKKESFPLTVTSAQKNPTAFYLCASSIDRGAEKLFFGSGTQLSVL.

The CDR3 sequence is CASSWGWRGDNEQFF. CDR3 nucleotides: TGTGCCAGCAGCTGGGGGTGGCGGGGTGACAATGAGCAGTTCTTC. The genes are TRBV7-2 and TRBJ2-1, with D possibly matching TRBD2 (6 bases). Germline-derived CDR1 and CDR2 are SGHTA and FQGNSA. CDR3 size: 15 residues. V was trimmed by 4 bases and J by 5 bases, leaving 15 bases between them.